Only a few counts were recorded for the clone carrying this TCR beta chain. Its antigen is not known. The data originate from a study of T cells in Graves' hyperthyroidism and ophthalmopathy. Notes on the study in general: Before onset, by a median of approximately 6.8 months, the model predicted ophthalmopathy.

Amplified TCR beta CDR3 regions derived from RNA transcripts. A first-round RT-PCR of the TCR CDR3 used the HTBI primer set. TCRdb reprocessed the multiplex PCR reads via MiXCR and lists one record per CDR3 protein. The sample holds under 400,000 distinct CDR3 sequences; approximately 25% are singletons and the top ten take around 79%. Trimming cost V 3 bases and J 4 bases, with 15 bases left between them. The CDR3 consists of 15 residues. Sequencing used blood. V gene TRBV12-3 or TRBV12-4 combines with J gene TRBJ2-5; a weak D match, TRBD2 (6 bases). The receptor's source is a man in his forties or fifties with Graves' hyperthyroidism. The CDR3 sequence: CASSFAISGGETQYF. The CDR3 nucleotides are TGTGCCAGCAGTTTTGCGATTAGCGGTGGAGAGACCCAGTACTTC.